Following are 19 T cell receptor beta chains from one sample sequenced in a study of T cell repertoires in cytomegalovirus infection (dated by TCRdb to 2018 to 2020). In the paper's terms, the treatment or condition label means: in vitro stimulation with specific CMV peptide epitopes to enrich CMV-specific T cells. The data were produced on an Illumina HiSeq 1500. Starting from the raw public reads, TCRdb applied fastp trimming at Q25, assembled clones with MiXCR and retained in-frame beta chains. Rows with a matching CDR3 protein are joined into one entry that keeps the most common DNA and genes. This sample has some 920,000 distinct CDR3 sequences in its table, and more than 25% of those were observed once. About an eighth of the sample comes from the top ten. Their cognate antigens are unknown. The material sequenced was cultured CD8+ T cells from PBMCs, taken from culture after CMV antigen stimulation. The receptors here all came from a human donor in good health (CMV status not recorded). Some clones in this sample may be carry-over from other donors' samples.

This clonotype was seen many times. The chain uses TRBV5-5 and TRBJ1-5; D not resolved. Germline V gene sequence: CDR1 SGHKS, CDR2 YYEKEE (reference sequence). The CDR3 extends over 16 amino acids. Trimming removed 1 base at V and 5 bases at J, with 16 bases between. The CDR3, as DNA: TGTGCCAGCAGCTTGTACGGGGTGGCAGGAGATCAGCCCCAGCATTTT. It codes for CASSLYGVAGDQPQHF.

The chain couples TRBV6-1 to TRBJ1-1; D unclear. The CDR3 length is 17 residues. CDR1 MNHNS and CDR2 SASEGT come from the germline V gene. Trimming stripped 7 bases from V and 0 bases from J, with 21 bases between. CDR3 residues: CASTNLNAGLLNTEAFF. The CDR3 coding sequence is TGTGCCAGCACTAACCTCAATGCAGGATTGCTGAACACTGAAGCTTTCTTT.

There are a few counts of this clonotype. This chain joins TRBV7-6 and TRBJ2-7; D remains unclear. Germline values: CDR1 SGHVS, CDR2 FNYEAQ. Trimming removed 1 base from V and 7 bases from J, with 11 bases in between. The CDR3 is 13 residues long. CDR3 nucleotide sequence: TGTGCCAGCAGCTTAGGCAGCTCTACAGAGCAGTACTTC. This sequence encodes CASSLGSSTEQYF.

This clonotype was counted between two and nine times. The chain recombines TRBV4-3 with TRBJ1-1, with D possibly matching TRBD1 (6 bases). Germline CDR1 LGHNA, CDR2 YSLEER. This CDR3 is built from 16 residues. Trimming removed 4 bases at V and 0 bases at J, with 15 bases between. CDR3 in amino acids: CASSPKRGAMNTEAFF. The CDR3 bases are TGCGCCAGCAGCCCTAAGAGGGGGGCCATGAACACTGAAGCTTTCTTT.

This clonotype was observed a handful of times. The V gene is TRBV27, the J gene TRBJ2-7, with D hard to call. This CDR3 spans 15 amino acids. Germline V gives CDR1 MNHEY, CDR2 SMNVEV (reference sequence). V dropped 3 bases and J dropped 1 base, with 13 bases sitting between them. CDR3 protein: CASSFGRAESYEQYF. The DNA of the CDR3 is TGTGCCAGCAGTTTCGGTCGGGCCGAGTCCTACGAGCAGTACTTC.

Only a few counts were recorded for this clonotype. This chain connects TRBV7-9 to TRBJ2-4; the D is unclear. This CDR3 region has 18 residues. Germline CDR1 and CDR2: SEHNR and FQNEAQ (reference sequence). V lost 1 base to trimming and J lost 1 base, with 17 bases between them. The CDR3 bases are TGTGCCAGCAGCTTAGAGTTCTTGCAGGTTAAGGCCAAAAACATTCAGTACTTC. Protein product: CASSLEFLQVKAKNIQYF.

The chain is built from TRBV9 and TRBJ2-7; the D is unclear. The CDR3 spans 15 residues. Per the germline V gene, CDR1 is SGDLS and CDR2 is YYNGEE. The DNA of the CDR3 is TGTGCCAGTTCCTATTCTTCCCCTTGCGAGCCCAGCTCGCACGTC. Its protein product is CASSYSSPCEPSSHV.

This clonotype has just a few counts. The rearrangement uses TRBV7-9 and TRBJ2-7; 9 nucleotides line up with TRBD1. The CDR3 spans 16 residues. The V gene's germline CDR1 is SEHNR and CDR2 FQNEAQ (reference sequence). The V gene end was trimmed by 5 bases and the J gene end by 2 bases; junction bases not matched to a gene: 10. The chain's CDR3 is CASSPGQGTYTYEQYF. CDR3 bases: TGTGCCAGCAGCCCCGGACAGGGGACTTATACCTACGAGCAGTACTTC.

This clonotype was detected only a few times. The chain is built from TRBV28 and TRBJ2-3; 8 nucleotides line up with TRBD2. The germline CDR1 and CDR2 sequences are MDHEN and SYDVKM. V shed 3 bases, J shed 2 bases, and the junction held 7 bases outside the gene matches. This CDR3 comprises 16 residues. CDR3 sequence: CASSFWVAGITDTQYF. CDR3 nucleotides: TGTGCCAGCAGTTTCTGGGTAGCGGGGATCACAGATACGCAGTATTTT. Full variable domain (outside the CDR3, taken from reference TRBV28 and TRBJ2-3): DVKVTQSSRYLVKRTGEKVFLECVQDMDHENMFWYRQDPGLGLRLIYFSYDVKMKEKGDIPEGYSVSREKKERFSLILESASTNQTSMYLCASSFWVAGITDTQYFGPGTRLTVL.

This clonotype was detected only a few times. The chain employs TRBV24-1 and TRBJ2-1; 10 bases line up with TRBD2. The germline V gene encodes CDR1 KGHDR and CDR2 SFDVKD. V shed 3 bases and J 9 bases; nucleotides not matched to a gene: 7. The CDR3 runs to 15 residues. The CDR3 reads CATSDGVAGGVEQFF. CDR3 DNA sequence: TGTGCCACCAGTGATGGGGTAGCGGGGGGTGTTGAGCAGTTCTTC.

The chain joins TRBV4-2 to TRBJ2-5; TRBD1 agrees at 8 bases. CDR1 and CDR2 (germline): LGHNA, YNFKEQ. The CDR3 covers 16 residues. V gave up 1 base and J gave up 4 bases; unmatched junction bases: 8. The CDR3 DNA is TGTGCCAGCAGCCAAGCGGGCCAGGGGGCCGTAGAGACCCAGTACTTC. It is translated as CASSQAGQGAVETQYF.

There are a few counts of this clonotype. This rearrangement joins TRBV7-6 to TRBJ2-4; either TRBD1 or TRBD2 may fit D (5 bases each). The ends were cut back, 5 bases at V and 1 base at J, with 15 bases in the middle. The CDR3 extends over 16 amino acids. Per the germline V gene, CDR1 is SGHVS and CDR2 is FNYEAQ. CDR3 loop: CASSRDRWGAKNIQYF. DNA for the CDR3: TGTGCCAGCAGCCGTGACCGGTGGGGGGCCAAAAACATTCAGTACTTC.

This clonotype was counted many times. The V gene is TRBV5-1, the J gene TRBJ1-6; D not resolved. CDR1 and CDR2 from the germline V gene are SGHRS and YFSETQ. The V end was cut by 0 bases, the J end by 10 bases, with 8 bases between. CDR3 length: 13 amino acids. CDR3 DNA sequence: TGCGCCAGCAGCTTGGCAGAAGGATCACCCCTCCACTTT. Translating gives CASSLAEGSPLHF. Using reference TRBV5-1 and TRBJ1-6 for the parts outside the CDR3, the full variable domain is KAGVTQTPRYLIKTRGQQVTLSCSPISGHRSVSWYQQTPGQGLQFLFEYFSETQRNKGNFPGRFSGRQFSNSRSEMNVSTLELGDSALYLCASSLAEGSPLHFGNGTRLTVT.

The chain joins TRBV7-8 to TRBJ2-7; D not resolved. The CDR3 totals 14 residues. V was shortened by 1 base and J by 2 bases, with 9 bases between the two germline ends. Germline V CDR1 and CDR2: SGHVS, FQNEAQ. This chain's CDR3 is CASSLGGTAYEQYF. The CDR3, as DNA: TGTGCCAGCAGCTTAGGTGGCACTGCCTACGAGCAGTACTTC.

V and J are TRBV7-6 and TRBJ1-5, with unresolved D. Germline V CDR1 and CDR2: SGHVS, FNYEAQ. The V gene lost 1 base and the J gene lost 1 base, with 11 bases spanning the gap. CDR3 size: 16 residues. The CDR3 region has the DNA TGTGCCAGCAGCTTAGAACAACCTGGGAGCAATCAGCCCCAGCATTTT. It translates to CASSLEQPGSNQPQHF.

This clonotype has just a few counts. The genes are TRBV27 and TRBJ1-1, with 8 bases matching TRBD1. CDR1 and CDR2 from the germline V gene are MNHEY and SMNVEV (reference sequence). The CDR3 runs 14 residues. J gave up 7 bases and V 3 bases, and 7 bases lay outside the gene matches. The CDR3 region is CASSLWQGAVEAFF. CDR3 nucleotides: TGTGCCAGCAGTTTGTGGCAGGGGGCTGTTGAAGCTTTCTTT.

In regard to this clonotype: A much larger clone sits a single nucleotide away, making a read error possible. The CDR3 nucleotides are TGTGCCAGCAGCGCATCCACCTGGGAGCTGTTTTTT. Protein sequence: CASSASTWELFF. The chain combines TRBV7-3 with TRBJ2-2; no clear D gene. The CDR3 sequence is 12 residues long. Germline lookup yields CDR1 SGHTA and CDR2 FQGTGA.

J is TRBJ1-2 and V is TRBV4-2, with D uncertain. V was trimmed by 0 bases and J by 8 bases, leaving 19 bases between them. Germline V gene data show CDR1 as LGHNA and CDR2 as YNFKEQ. The CDR3 is 16 residues long. CDR3 residues: CASSQEEWTEDRGYTF. The CDR3 DNA follows: TGTGCCAGCAGCCAAGAAGAATGGACGGAAGATCGGGGCTACACCTTC.

This sequence joins TRBV5-1 and TRBJ2-3; no reliable D call. Germline V CDR1 and CDR2: SGHRS, YFSETQ. The CDR3 totals 14 residues. Trimming removed 0 bases at V and 10 bases at J, with 15 bases between. The CDR3 DNA sequence: TGCGCCAGCAGCTTGGAAGGGCTTGGGGATGCGCAGTATTTT. Its protein is CASSLEGLGDAQYF.